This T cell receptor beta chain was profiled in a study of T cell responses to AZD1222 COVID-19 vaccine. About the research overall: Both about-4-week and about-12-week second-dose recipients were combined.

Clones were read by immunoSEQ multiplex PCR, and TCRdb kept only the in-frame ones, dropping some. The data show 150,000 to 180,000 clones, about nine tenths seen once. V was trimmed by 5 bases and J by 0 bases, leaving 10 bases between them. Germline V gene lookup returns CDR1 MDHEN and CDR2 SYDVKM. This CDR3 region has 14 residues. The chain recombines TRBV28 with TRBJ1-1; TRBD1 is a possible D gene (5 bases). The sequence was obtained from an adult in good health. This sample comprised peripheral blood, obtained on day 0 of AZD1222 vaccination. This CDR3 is CASSAGPMNTEAFF. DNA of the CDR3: TGTGCCAGCAGTGCGGGACCTATGAACACTGAAGCTTTCTTT.